These T cell receptor beta chains were read from a single sample in a study of cytomegalovirus exposure and HLA in healthy donors. TCRdb's copy holds only in-frame clones and misses some; the assay was immunoSEQ multiplex PCR. The profile shows about 160,000 clones, approximately 78% of them singletons. The sequenced sample was PBMCs. These receptor sequences come from a girl aged 2 to 10 in good health and CMV-seropositive. Each CDR3 is given with its conserved first and last residue. D genes are given only for firm matches. Part of the rows lack a size; the others show once, few, many or a class for expanded clones.

few TRBJ2-3 TRBV27 - CASSPQEADTQYF TGTGCCAGCAGTCCCCAAGAGGCAGATACGCAGTATTTT
- TRBJ2-5 TRBV6-6 TRBD2 CASSYGVAGGGETQYF TGTGCCAGCAGTTACGGTGTAGCGGGAGGGGGAGAGACCCAGTACTTC
- TRBJ2-2 TRBV11-2 TRBD2 CASSAGGRGRNRELFF TGTGCCAGCAGCGCGGGGGGGAGGGGGCGTAACAGGGAGCTGTTTTTT
once TRBJ2-1 TRBV5-4 TRBD2 CASSAPTSGNYNEQFF TGTGCCAGCAGCGCGCCAACTAGCGGGAATTACAATGAGCAGTTCTTC
- TRBJ2-7 TRBV5-4 - CASSLPLYEQYF TGTGCCAGCAGCTTACCACTCTACGAGCAGTACTTC
- TRBJ2-7 TRBV6-5 - CASRALYEQYF TGTGCCAGCCGAGCCCTTTACGAGCAGTACTTC
- TRBJ1-1 TRBV5-1 - CASSLEGNTEAFF TGCGCCAGCAGCTTAGAGGGAAACACTGAAGCTTTCTTT
few TRBJ2-5 TRBV4-1 - CASSPSGRETQYF TGCGCCAGCAGCCCCTCGGGTAGGGAGACCCAGTACTTC
- TRBJ2-3 TRBV6-5 TRBD2 CASGRGVVGTDTQYF TGTGCCAGCGGCCGGGGGGTGGTCGGCACAGATACGCAGTATTTT
- TRBJ2-5 TRBV4-1 TRBD1 CASSQGTPNPGQQETQYF TGCGCCAGCAGCCAGGGTACCCCAAATCCGGGACAGCAAGAGACCCAGTACTTC
- TRBJ2-3 TRBV28 TRBD1 CASRGQGEDTQYF TGTGCCAGCAGGGGACAGGGTGAAGATACGCAGTATTTT
- TRBJ1-5 TRBV7-8 TRBD1 CASSSLQGAKLEPQHF TGTGCCAGCAGCTCTCTACAGGGGGCGAAACTCGAGCCCCAGCATTTT
- TRBJ1-3 TRBV6-1 - CASSEGVRRVRPGNTIYF TGTGCCAGCAGTGAAGGGGTCCGCAGGGTACGGCCTGGAAACACCATATATTTT
- TRBJ1-2 TRBV6-5 - CASTGAGGRFGGYTF TGTGCCAGCACCGGAGCGGGGGGCCGGTTTGGTGGCTACACCTTC
- TRBJ1-2 TRBV4-1 - CASSQTEGLGNYGYTF TGCGCCAGCAGCCAAACCGAGGGTTTAGGGAACTATGGCTACACCTTC
- TRBJ1-1 TRBV28 - CALRGQGLAEAFF TGTGCACTCAGGGGCCAGGGCTTGGCTGAAGCTTTCTTT
- TRBJ2-1 TRBV29-1 TRBD1 CSPGTGASGSAYNEQFF TGCAGCCCGGGGACAGGGGCCAGCGGGAGTGCCTACAATGAGCAGTTCTTC
- TRBJ1-1 TRBV19 - CASSTVATGERWTEAFF TGTGCCAGTAGTACCGTGGCAACGGGGGAAAGGTGGACTGAAGCTTTCTTT
- TRBJ2-2 TRBV5-1 TRBD2 CASSLDRGGMRTGELFF TGCGCCAGCAGCTTAGATCGGGGGGGAATGAGGACCGGGGAGCTGTTTTTT
- TRBJ1-4 TRBV9 - CASSAPRGSEATNEKLFF TGTGCCAGCAGCGCACCCAGGGGTTCTGAGGCAACTAATGAAAAACTGTTTTTT
- TRBJ2-5 TRBV19 TRBD2 CASSTRTSGQETQYF TGTGCCAGTAGTACTCGGACTAGCGGGCAAGAGACCCAGTACTTC
- TRBJ2-5 TRBV2 - CASSEAGGRLQETQYF TGTGCCAGCAGTGAAGCGGGGGGACGTCTGCAAGAGACCCAGTACTTC
- TRBJ2-3 TRBV6-1 TRBD2 CAIAGVFTDTQYF TGTGCCATAGCGGGAGTTTTCACAGATACGCAGTATTTT